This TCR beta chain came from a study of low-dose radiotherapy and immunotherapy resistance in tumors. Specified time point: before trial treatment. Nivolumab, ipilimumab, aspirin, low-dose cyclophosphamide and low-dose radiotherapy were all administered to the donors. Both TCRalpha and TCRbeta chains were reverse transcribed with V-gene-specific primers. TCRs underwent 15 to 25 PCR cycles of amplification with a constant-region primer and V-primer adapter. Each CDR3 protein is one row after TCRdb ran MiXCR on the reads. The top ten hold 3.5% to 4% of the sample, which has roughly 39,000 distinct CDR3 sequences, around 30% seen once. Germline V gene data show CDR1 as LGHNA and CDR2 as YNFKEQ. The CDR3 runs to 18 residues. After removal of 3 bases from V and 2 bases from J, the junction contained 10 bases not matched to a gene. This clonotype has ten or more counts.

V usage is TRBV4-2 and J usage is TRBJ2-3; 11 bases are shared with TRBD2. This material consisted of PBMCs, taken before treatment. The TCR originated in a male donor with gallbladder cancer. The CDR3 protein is CASSHENILAGVTDTQYF. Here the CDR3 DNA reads TGTGCCAGCAGCCACGAAAACATACTAGCGGGGGTCACAGATACGCAGTATTTT.